The text below deals with one T cell receptor (beta chain). Its antigen is as yet unknown. A Clinical Activity Score of at least 3, a NOSPECS grade of at least 4 and a duration under 3 months were recorded in the ophthalmopathy patients. Thyroid ultrasound, orbital computed tomography, clinical symptoms, and serum thyroxine and TRAb underpinned diagnoses. The source of the sample is a study of T cells in Graves' hyperthyroidism and ophthalmopathy. Whole-study context: The authors collected peripheral blood at initial diagnosis, before any treatment.

Authors of the study amplified TCR beta CDR3 regions from RNA transcripts. RT-PCR in the first round (using the HTBI primer set) targeted the TCR CDR3. TCRdb fed the multiplex PCR reads into MiXCR, producing one record per CDR3 protein. The sample lists hundreds of thousands of distinct CDR3 sequences; 22% were seen once. Germline V CDR1 and CDR2: DFQATT, SNEGSKA (reference sequence). Between the trimmed V and J ends, which lost 1 base and 3 bases, there was a span of 13 bases. The CDR3 is 14 amino acids. General study points: Peripheral blood also featured most of the thyroid clonotypes expanded above 0.001.

The genes are TRBV20-1 and TRBJ2-7; perhaps TRBD2 as D (6 bases). The sample was blood. The TCR sequence derives from a woman aged 70-85 years with Graves' ophthalmopathy. The CDR3 coding sequence is TGCAGTGCTAGAGGACTAGGCCTTTTCTACGAGCAGTACTTC. It encodes CSARGLGLFYEQYF.